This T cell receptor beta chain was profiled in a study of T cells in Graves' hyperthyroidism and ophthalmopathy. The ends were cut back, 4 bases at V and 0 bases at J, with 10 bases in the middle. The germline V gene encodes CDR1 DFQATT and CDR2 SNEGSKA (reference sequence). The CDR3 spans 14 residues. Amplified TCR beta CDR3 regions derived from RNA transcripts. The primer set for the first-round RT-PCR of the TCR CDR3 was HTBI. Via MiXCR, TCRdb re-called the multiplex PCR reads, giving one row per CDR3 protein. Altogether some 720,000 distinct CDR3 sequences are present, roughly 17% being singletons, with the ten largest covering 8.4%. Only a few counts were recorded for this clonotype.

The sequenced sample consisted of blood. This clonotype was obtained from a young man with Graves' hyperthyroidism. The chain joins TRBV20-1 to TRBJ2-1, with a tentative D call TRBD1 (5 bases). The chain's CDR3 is CSATKTASYNEQFF. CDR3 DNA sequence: TGCAGTGCTACTAAGACAGCCTCCTACAATGAGCAGTTCTTC.